The present entry profiles one TCR beta chain with its context. This entry belongs to a study of T cell repertoires in ileal Crohn's disease. The time point was: inflamed ileum from the surgical specimen. Repertoires were generated with immunoSEQ multiplex PCR, while TCRdb's copy carries only in-frame clones and drops some. Among approximately 1,500 clones listed, about nine tenths were seen once. Germline V lookup: CDR1 MGHDK, CDR2 SYGVNS. The V gene lost 7 bases and the J gene lost 1 base, with 7 bases spanning the gap. The CDR3 has 12 amino acids. The TCR originated in an adult with Crohn's disease. The sequencing sample was made of ileal tissue. The chain is built from TRBV25-1 and TRBJ1-1; D is unresolved. The CDR3 spells CASKWGNTEAFF. As DNA, the CDR3 is TGTGCCAGCAAGTGGGGGAACACTGAAGCTTTCTTT.